This TCR beta chain was sequenced during a study of shared clonotypes between healthy human individuals. Germline CDR1 is SGHDT and CDR2 is YYEEEE. V was clipped by 4 bases and J by 0 bases, with 10 bases between them. The CDR3 runs to 15 residues. Repertoires were generated with immunoSEQ multiplex PCR, while TCRdb's copy carries only in-frame clones and drops some. Found here are under 700,000 clones, 85% to 95% of them singletons; the top ten hold approximately 0.11%. This clone appeared once. Naivety among CD8 cells was defined by CD45RO negativity and positive CCR7 selection, thereby excluding terminally differentiated effector memory CD45RA+ cells.

Sequencing input: naive CD8+ T cells sorted from blood. This chain uses TRBV5-6 with TRBJ2-2; no clear D gene. The sequence derives from a woman aged 25 to 39 in good health. The CDR3: CASSLTDANTGELFF. CDR3 nucleotide sequence: TGTGCCAGCAGCCTGACCGATGCGAACACCGGGGAGCTGTTTTTT. Drawing the rest from reference TRBV5-6 and TRBJ2-2, the complete variable domain is DAGVTQSPTHLIKTRGQQVTLRCSPKSGHDTVSWYQQALGQGPQFIFQYYEEEERQRGNFPDRFSGHQFPNYSSELNVNALLLGDSALYLCASSLTDANTGELFFGEGSRLTVL.